This T cell receptor beta chain was documented in a study of TIL therapy for anti-PD-1-resistant metastatic lung cancer. This was the immunoSEQ v3 assay. Data came from immunoSEQ multiplex PCR; TCRdb stores just in-frame clones and leaves some out. The sample holds roughly 60,000 clones, 70% to 75% seen once. Described time point: pre-treatment sample, taken before nivolumab and TIL therapy. This specimen consisted of blood, obtained at baseline. This TCR derives from a person aged 25-79 years with non-small cell lung cancer.

As DNA, the CDR3 is TGTGCCAGCAGTCTTGGGGTCGGACTGTACGAGCAGTACTTC. It translates to CASSLGVGLYEQYF. The chain employs TRBV6-5 and TRBJ2-7; D is perhaps TRBD2 (5 bases). Germline-derived CDR1 and CDR2 are MNHEY and SVGAGI. V lost 5 bases and J 4 bases, leaving 15 bases between the germline ends. CDR3 length: 14 amino acids.